Here is one T cell receptor (beta chain) with its context. Its antigen is undetermined. This specimen comes from a study of untreated major depressive disorder. Study-level findings and limits: In every subject, the five largest TRBV05-01 clones were private.

The CDR3 covers 13 residues. The germline gives CDR1 SGHKS, CDR2 YYEKEE (reference sequence). V lost 2 bases and J 8 bases, leaving 13 bases between the germline ends. The donors were all European-descended. No current or lifetime mood disorder and depressive symptom score of 5 or less defined controls. Thawed PBMCs underwent magnetic negative selection for CD4+ T cells. TCRdb keeps only in-frame clones here, not all; method: immunoSEQ multiplex PCR. The sample shows around 20,000 clones, around nine tenths of them seen only once. The rearrangement uses TRBV5-5 and TRBJ1-2, with D possibly matching TRBD1 (6 bases). This sequence originates from a middle-aged woman in good health. The specimen sequenced was CD4+ T cells from PBMCs. CDR3 DNA: TGTGCCAGCAGCTTCGGGGGGCCGTCCGGCTACACCTTC. This gives the protein CASSFGGPSGYTF.